These 25 T cell receptor beta chains were all obtained from the same sample, sequenced in a study of blood T cell repertoires in COVID-19. Sequencing used immunoSEQ multiplex PCR; TCRdb keeps in-frame clones, though not all of them. The repertoire has approximately 120,000 clones, roughly 83% of them found once; the top ten carry roughly 18%. Sequenced input: peripheral blood. All receptors derive from a woman in her sixties or seventies with acute or convalescent COVID-19.

The chain links TRBV27 to TRBJ1-5; D may be TRBD1 (6 bases). V gave up 6 bases and J gave up 6 bases, with 15 bases separating them. Germline V gene lookup returns CDR1 MNHEY and CDR2 SMNVEV (reference sequence). The CDR3 is 14 residues long. This CDR3 is CASSPRRGGQPQHF. For the CDR3, the DNA is TGTGCCAGCAGCCCCCGGAGAGGGGGTCAGCCCCAGCATTTT.

The chain joins TRBV7-9 to TRBJ2-5; 8 nucleotides match TRBD1. From germline, CDR1 is SEHNR and CDR2 FQNEAQ (reference sequence). Unmatched junction bases numbered 5, after V lost 4 bases and J lost 4 bases. The CDR3 spans 14 residues. The DNA of the CDR3 is TGTGCCAGCAGCTCCCGGACAGGGATAGAGACCCAGTACTTC. Protein sequence: CASSSRTGIETQYF.

This chain joins TRBV12-3 or TRBV12-4 and TRBJ1-5, with unresolved D. Between the trimmed V and J ends, which lost 6 bases and 3 bases, there was a span of 6 bases. This CDR3 is built from 12 residues. CDR3 in amino acids: CASSLNNQPQHF. The CDR3, as DNA: TGTGCCAGCAGCCTTAACAATCAGCCCCAGCATTTT.

V and J are TRBV30 and TRBJ1-3; no definite D call. This CDR3 has 15 amino acids. Germline V gives CDR1 GTSNPN, CDR2 SVGIG (reference sequence). Trimming left V 2 bases short and J 0 bases short, with 11 bases between. The chain's CDR3 is CAWSTGANSGNTIYF. CDR3 DNA sequence: TGTGCCTGGAGTACCGGTGCCAACTCTGGAAACACCATATATTTT.

This chain connects TRBV5-1 to TRBJ2-7, with D perhaps TRBD2 (6 bases). Trimming pared 5 bases from V and 6 bases from J, leaving 21 bases between. In germline, CDR1 is SGHRS, CDR2 YFSETQ. This CDR3 contains 15 residues. As DNA, the CDR3 is TGCGCCAGCAGTTTCTCGGGGGAGCTCCTGTTCGAGCAGTACTTC. Translated: CASSFSGELLFEQYF.

The rearrangement uses TRBV15 and TRBJ2-5; D perhaps matches TRBD2 (5 bases). The germline V gene has CDR1 LNHNV and CDR2 YYDKDF (reference sequence). V was cut by 0 bases and J by 5 bases, with 7 bases left in between. The CDR3 covers 13 residues. CDR3 in DNA: TGTGCCACCAGCAGAGACCCGGGGGAGACCCAGTACTTC. This encodes CATSRDPGETQYF.

The chain links TRBV15 to TRBJ2-2; tentatively, D is TRBD2 (5 bases). This CDR3 spans 17 amino acids. V was pared by 0 bases and J by 4 bases, with 15 bases between. Germline V gene data show CDR1 as LNHNV and CDR2 as YYDKDF (reference sequence). The DNA for the CDR3 is TGTGCCACCAGCAGAGATCTGGCGGGTAGCGTCACCGGGGAGCTGTTTTTT. Protein sequence: CATSRDLAGSVTGELFF.

This clone appeared once. The rearrangement uses TRBV5-6 and TRBJ2-5, with 14 bases matching TRBD2. The CDR3 spans 17 residues. V was pared by 4 bases and J by 5 bases, with 10 bases of the junction left unmatched. Per germline, CDR1 SGHDT and CDR2 YYEEEE. The CDR3 DNA reads TGTGCCAGCAGCGCTGGGACTAGCGGGAGCTTGGGCGAGACCCAGTACTTC. The encoded protein is CASSAGTSGSLGETQYF.

This chain's CDR3 is CASSIWQGRAEAFF. The DNA of the CDR3 is TGTGCCAGTAGTATATGGCAGGGGAGGGCTGAAGCTTTCTTT. The chain combines TRBV19 with TRBJ1-1, with D possibly TRBD1 on 6 matching bases. Trimming cost V 2 bases and J 6 bases, with 13 bases left between them. This CDR3 is 14 amino acids long. Germline loops: CDR1 LNHDA, CDR2 SQIVND (reference sequence).

The chain joins TRBV19 to TRBJ2-3; 9 bases agree with TRBD1. This CDR3 comprises 20 residues. Unmatched junction bases numbered 24, after V lost 4 bases and J lost 7 bases. The germline V gene encodes CDR1 LNHDA and CDR2 SQIVND (reference sequence). CDR3 sequence (DNA): TGTGCCAGTAGTACCGAACCGGGACAGGGAGAGAGATTGGAGAGACATACGCAGTATTTT. Amino acid sequence: CASSTEPGQGERLERHTQYF.

J is TRBJ2-5 and V is TRBV2; 12 bases are shared with TRBD1. In germline, CDR1 is SNHLY, CDR2 FYNNEI. CDR3 size: 15 residues. V shed 8 bases and J 5 bases; nucleotides not matched to a gene: 9. Here the CDR3 DNA reads TGTGCCAGCGTGGGACAGGGGGCTGGTTCGGAGACCCAGTACTTC. This sequence encodes CASVGQGAGSETQYF.

V and J are TRBV18 and TRBJ2-7, with TRBD1 as a possible D gene (5 bases). Germline values: CDR1 KGHSH, CDR2 LQKENI. With 8 bases removed from V and 0 bases from J, the gap between germline ends came to 11 bases. The CDR3 loop spans 13 amino acids. The CDR3 DNA follows: TGTGCCAGCGGGGCTGCCCACTCCTACGAGCAGTACTTC. Translated: CASGAAHSYEQYF.

The chain links TRBV3-1 (or the pseudogene TRBV3-2) to TRBJ2-2, with a possible D match to TRBD2 (5 bases). Looked up from germline, CDR1 is LGHDT and CDR2 is YNNKEL (reference sequence). The V end lost 4 bases, the J end lost 9 bases, and 24 bases lay between the germline ends. CDR3 size: 17 residues. The DNA for the CDR3 is TGTGCCAGCAGCCCAGGACGCGGGCCGGCGGTTGGCCGGGAGCTGTTTTTT. This sequence encodes CASSPGRGPAVGRELFF.

The chain joins TRBV6-2 or TRBV6-3 to TRBJ1-1; D is uncertain. V lost 6 bases to trimming and J lost 10 bases, with 15 bases between them. Germline values: CDR1 MNHEY, CDR2 SVGEGT. The CDR3 length is 12 residues. CDR3 nucleotides: TGTGCCAGCAGCGGATTTCGGGGTGTAGCTTTCTTT. It specifies CASSGFRGVAFF.

This clone was recorded only once. The V call is TRBV5-1, the J call TRBJ1-4; a weak D match, TRBD1 (5 bases). CDR3 length equals 15 residues. V lost 1 base, J lost 5 bases, and 12 bases lay in between. Germline V gene data show CDR1 as SGHRS and CDR2 as YFSETQ. The CDR3 loop is CASSLYGQGNEKLFF. The CDR3 DNA is TGCGCCAGCAGCTTGTATGGGCAGGGAAATGAAAAACTGTTTTTT.

This chain connects TRBV4-1 to TRBJ2-1; 10 nucleotides match TRBD2. CDR1 MGHRA and CDR2 YSYEKL come from the germline V gene. J lost 8 bases, V lost 0 bases, and 4 bases had no gene match. This CDR3 is built from 15 residues. The CDR3 nucleotides are TGCGCCAGCAGCCAAGATCACCTAGCGGGAGATGAGCAGTTCTTC. Its translation is CASSQDHLAGDEQFF.

V usage is TRBV11-2 and J usage is TRBJ1-1; D is ambiguous. V was shortened by 0 bases and J by 7 bases, with 9 bases between the two germline ends. The V gene's germline CDR1 is SGHAT and CDR2 FQNNGV. This CDR3 has 13 amino acids. In DNA, the CDR3 is TGTGCCAGCAGCTTAGATCGATGGAGTGAAGCTTTCTTT. Encoded protein: CASSLDRWSEAFF.

The rearrangement links TRBV5-1 to TRBJ1-3; D perhaps matches TRBD1 (6 bases). V lost 1 base and J lost 0, with 11 bases in between. This CDR3 contains 16 residues. CDR1 is SGHRS, CDR2 YFSETQ, per germline. The chain's CDR3 is CASSLTGTNSGNTIYF. In DNA, the CDR3 is TGCGCCAGCAGCTTGACAGGGACTAACTCTGGAAACACCATATATTTT.

The chain has TRBV9 and TRBJ1-2, with 9 bases lining up with TRBD1. With V trimmed by 2 bases and J by 7 bases, 9 bases remained unmatched. CDR1 and CDR2 (germline): SGDLS, YYNGEE. This CDR3 has 15 residues. The CDR3 nucleotides are TGTGCCAGCAGCGTTACAGGGGGCTCGAGTAGTGGCTACACCTTC. Its protein is CASSVTGGSSSGYTF. Using reference TRBV9 and TRBJ1-2 for the parts outside the CDR3, the full variable domain is DSGVTQTPKHLITATGQRVTLRCSPRSGDLSVYWYQQSLDQGLQFLIQYYNGEERAKGNILERFSAQQFPDLHSELNLSSLELGDSALYFCASSVTGGSSSGYTFGSGTRLTVV.

This clone came up a few times. V gene TRBV6-5 combines with J gene TRBJ1-4; D might be TRBD1 (5 bases). The germline V gene has CDR1 MNHEY and CDR2 SVGAGI. CDR3 length: 14 residues. V was shortened by 7 bases and J by 8 bases, with 17 bases between the two germline ends. In DNA form, the CDR3 reads TGTGCCAGCATGGGATCAGGGTTAGGAGAAAAACTGTTTTTT. Residues: CASMGSGLGEKLFF.

This clone was counted a few times. The genes are TRBV28 and TRBJ1-6; TRBD1 might be the D (6 bases). This CDR3 has 14 residues. Trimming pared 6 bases from V and 8 bases from J, leaving 14 bases between. From germline, CDR1 is MDHEN and CDR2 SYDVKM. For the CDR3, the DNA is TGTGCCAGCAGAAGGACGGGACAATATTCACCCCTCCACTTT. As protein: CASRRTGQYSPLHF.

This clone was counted a few times. The rearrangement links TRBV9 to TRBJ2-4; tentatively, D is TRBD2 (5 bases). The germline V gene encodes CDR1 SGDLS and CDR2 YYNGEE. The V and J ends lost 4 bases and 7 bases respectively, with 6 bases between them. The CDR3 totals 11 residues. DNA of the CDR3: TGTGCCAGCAGCCCGGGGAACATTCAGTACTTC. Residues: CASSPGNIQYF. Supplemented by reference TRBV9 and TRBJ2-4, the full variable domain reads DSGVTQTPKHLITATGQRVTLRCSPRSGDLSVYWYQQSLDQGLQFLIQYYNGEERAKGNILERFSAQQFPDLHSELNLSSLELGDSALYFCASSPGNIQYFGAGTRLSVL.

This chain connects TRBV7-8 to TRBJ2-2; tentative D call: TRBD1 (5 bases). V shed 3 bases and J shed 5 bases, with 13 bases lying between them. Germline V CDR1 and CDR2: SGHVS, FQNEAQ. This CDR3 contains 15 residues. As DNA, the CDR3 is TGTGCCAGCAGCTTCGACCAGGGTTATACCGGGGAGCTGTTTTTT. Its protein is CASSFDQGYTGELFF.

This chain connects TRBV5-1 to TRBJ1-6; weak D call: TRBD1 (6 bases). The length of the CDR3 is 14 residues. Trimming took 4 bases from V and 10 from J, leaving 15 bases between them. Germline V gene lookup returns CDR1 SGHRS and CDR2 YFSETQ. In nucleotides, the CDR3 is TGCGCCAGCAGCGTTCAGGGACAAGAGTCACCCCTCCACTTT. Its translation: CASSVQGQESPLHF.

V usage is TRBV5-1 and J usage is TRBJ2-7; TRBD1 matches 8 bases. V trimming: 0 bases; J trimming: 2 bases; junction bases outside the gene matches: 4. CDR3 length: 15 residues. Germline lookup yields CDR1 SGHRS and CDR2 YFSETQ. The CDR3 region has the DNA TGCGCCAGCAGCTTGGAAACAGGGGGGCCCTACGAGCAGTACTTC. This translates into CASSLETGGPYEQYF.